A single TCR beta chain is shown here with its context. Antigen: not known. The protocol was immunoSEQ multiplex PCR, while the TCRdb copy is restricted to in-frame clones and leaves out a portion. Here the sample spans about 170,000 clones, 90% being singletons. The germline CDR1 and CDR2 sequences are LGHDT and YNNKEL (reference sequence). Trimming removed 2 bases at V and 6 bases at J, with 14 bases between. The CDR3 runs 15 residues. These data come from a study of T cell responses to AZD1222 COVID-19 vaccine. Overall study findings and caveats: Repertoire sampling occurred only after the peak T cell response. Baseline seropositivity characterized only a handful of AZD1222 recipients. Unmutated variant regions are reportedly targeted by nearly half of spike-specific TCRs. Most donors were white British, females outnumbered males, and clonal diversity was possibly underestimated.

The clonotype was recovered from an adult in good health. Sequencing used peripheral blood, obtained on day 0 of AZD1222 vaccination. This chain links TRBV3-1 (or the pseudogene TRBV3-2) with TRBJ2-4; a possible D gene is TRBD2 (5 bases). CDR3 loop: CASSQQTGAGNIQYF. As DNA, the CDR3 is TGTGCCAGCAGCCAACAGACGGGTGCGGGAAACATTCAGTACTTC.